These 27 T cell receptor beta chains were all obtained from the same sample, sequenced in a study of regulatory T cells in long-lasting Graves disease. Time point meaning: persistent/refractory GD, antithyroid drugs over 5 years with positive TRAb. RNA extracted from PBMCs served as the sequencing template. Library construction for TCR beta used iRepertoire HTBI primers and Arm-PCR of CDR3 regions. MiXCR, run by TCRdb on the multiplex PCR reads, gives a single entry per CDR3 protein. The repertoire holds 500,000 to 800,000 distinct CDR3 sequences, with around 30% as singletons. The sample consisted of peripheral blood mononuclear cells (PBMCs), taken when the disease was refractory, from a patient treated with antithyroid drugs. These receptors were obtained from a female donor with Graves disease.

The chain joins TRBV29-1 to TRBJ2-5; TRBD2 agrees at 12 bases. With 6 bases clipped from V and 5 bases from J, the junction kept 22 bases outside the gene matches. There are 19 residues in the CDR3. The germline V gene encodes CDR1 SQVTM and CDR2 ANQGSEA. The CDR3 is CSVTNSGEASGRGGETQYF. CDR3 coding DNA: TGCAGCGTCACTAACTCCGGAGAAGCTAGCGGGAGGGGTGGGGAGACCCAGTACTTC.

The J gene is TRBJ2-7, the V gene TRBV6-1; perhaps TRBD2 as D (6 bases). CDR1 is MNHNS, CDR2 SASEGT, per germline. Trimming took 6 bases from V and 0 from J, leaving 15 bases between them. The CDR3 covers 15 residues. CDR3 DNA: TGTGCCAGCAGACTTAGGACTACTTCCTCCTACGAGCAGTACTTC. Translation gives CASRLRTTSSYEQYF.

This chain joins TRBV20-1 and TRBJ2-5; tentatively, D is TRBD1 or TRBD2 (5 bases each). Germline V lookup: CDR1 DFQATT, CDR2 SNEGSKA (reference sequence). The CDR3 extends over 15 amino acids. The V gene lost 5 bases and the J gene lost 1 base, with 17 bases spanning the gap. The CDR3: CSAPGTGLAQETQYF. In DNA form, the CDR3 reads TGCAGTGCTCCCGGGACCGGACTCGCCCAAGAGACCCAGTACTTC.

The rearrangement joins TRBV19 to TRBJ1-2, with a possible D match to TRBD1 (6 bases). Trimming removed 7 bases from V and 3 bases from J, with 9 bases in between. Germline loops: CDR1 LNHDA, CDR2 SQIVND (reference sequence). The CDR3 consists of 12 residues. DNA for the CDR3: TGTGCCAGTACCCCAGGGGACTATGGCTACACCTTC. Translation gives CASTPGDYGYTF.

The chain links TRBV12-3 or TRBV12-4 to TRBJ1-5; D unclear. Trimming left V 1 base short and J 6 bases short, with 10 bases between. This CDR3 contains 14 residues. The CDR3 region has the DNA TGTGCCAGCAGTTTAGAGCCCAGAGGTCAGCCCCAGCATTTT. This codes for CASSLEPRGQPQHF.

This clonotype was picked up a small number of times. DNA for the CDR3: TGTGCCAGCAGTTTATTGGGGGTCAATTCACCCCTCCACTTT. This encodes CASSLLGVNSPLHF. The rearrangement links TRBV28 to TRBJ1-6; D might be TRBD1 (5 bases). Germline V lookup: CDR1 MDHEN, CDR2 SYDVKM. V was trimmed by 1 base and J by 7 bases, leaving 8 bases between them. The CDR3 consists of 14 residues.

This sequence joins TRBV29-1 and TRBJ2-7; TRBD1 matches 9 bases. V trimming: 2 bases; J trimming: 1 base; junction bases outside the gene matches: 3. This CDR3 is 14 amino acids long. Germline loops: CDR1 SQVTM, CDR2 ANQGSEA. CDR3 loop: CSVEKGTGSYEQYF. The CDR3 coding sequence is TGCAGCGTTGAAAAGGGGACAGGGTCCTACGAGCAGTACTTC.

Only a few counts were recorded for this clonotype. CDR3 DNA: TGTGCCAGCAGTTACCTACCGGGACAGGGGTCCGGGGAGCTGTTTTTT. Its translation is CASSYLPGQGSGELFF. J is TRBJ2-2 and V is TRBV6-2 or TRBV6-3; 10 bases are shared with TRBD1. Germline V CDR1 and CDR2: MNHEY, SVGEGT. There are 16 residues in the CDR3. The ends lost 2 bases at V and 6 bases at J; junction bases unmatched: 6.

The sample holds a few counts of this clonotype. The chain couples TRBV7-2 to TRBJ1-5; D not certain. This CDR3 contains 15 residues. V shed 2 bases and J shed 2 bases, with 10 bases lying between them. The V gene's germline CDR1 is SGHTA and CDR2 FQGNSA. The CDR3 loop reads CASSLKANGNQPQHF. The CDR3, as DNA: TGTGCCAGCAGCTTAAAGGCTAATGGCAATCAGCCCCAGCATTTT.

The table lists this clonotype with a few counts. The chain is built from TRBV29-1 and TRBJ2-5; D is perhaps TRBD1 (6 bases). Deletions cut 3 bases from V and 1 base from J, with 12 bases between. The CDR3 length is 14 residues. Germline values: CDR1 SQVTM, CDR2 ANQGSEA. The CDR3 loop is CSVDLGQSQETQYF. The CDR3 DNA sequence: TGCAGCGTTGATCTTGGACAGTCCCAAGAGACCCAGTACTTC.

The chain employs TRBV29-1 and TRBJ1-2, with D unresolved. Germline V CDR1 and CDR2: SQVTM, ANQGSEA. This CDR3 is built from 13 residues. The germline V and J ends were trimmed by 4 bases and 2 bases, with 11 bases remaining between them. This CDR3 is CSVVEVTNYGYTF. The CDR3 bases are TGCAGCGTTGTTGAGGTTACCAACTATGGCTACACCTTC.

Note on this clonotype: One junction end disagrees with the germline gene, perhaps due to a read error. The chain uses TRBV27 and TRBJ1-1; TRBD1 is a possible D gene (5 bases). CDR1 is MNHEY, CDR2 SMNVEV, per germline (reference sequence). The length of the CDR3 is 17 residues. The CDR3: CASSLSSRPGGNTEAFF. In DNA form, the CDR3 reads TGTGCCAGCAGTCTATCCAGCCGCCCGGGGGGTAACACTGAAGCTTTCTTT.

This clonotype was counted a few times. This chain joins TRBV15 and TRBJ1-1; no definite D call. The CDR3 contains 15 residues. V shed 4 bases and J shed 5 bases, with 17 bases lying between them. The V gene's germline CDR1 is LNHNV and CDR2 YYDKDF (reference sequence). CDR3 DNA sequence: TGTGCCACCAGCACCTACGGCCAGGCAATGACTGAAGCTTTCTTT. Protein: CATSTYGQAMTEAFF.

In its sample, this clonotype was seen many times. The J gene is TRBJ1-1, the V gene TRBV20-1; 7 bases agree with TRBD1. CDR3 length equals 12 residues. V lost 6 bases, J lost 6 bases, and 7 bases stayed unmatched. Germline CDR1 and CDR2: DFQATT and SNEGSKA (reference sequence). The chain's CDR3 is CSARQGVSEAFF. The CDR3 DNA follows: TGCAGTGCGCGACAGGGAGTCTCTGAAGCTTTCTTT.

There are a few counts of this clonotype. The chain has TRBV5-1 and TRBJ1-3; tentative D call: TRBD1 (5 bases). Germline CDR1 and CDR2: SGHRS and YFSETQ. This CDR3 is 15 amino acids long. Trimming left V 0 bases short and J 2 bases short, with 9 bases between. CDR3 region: CASSLDRGTGNTIYF. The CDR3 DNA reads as TGCGCCAGCAGCTTGGACCGGGGGACTGGAAACACCATATATTTT.

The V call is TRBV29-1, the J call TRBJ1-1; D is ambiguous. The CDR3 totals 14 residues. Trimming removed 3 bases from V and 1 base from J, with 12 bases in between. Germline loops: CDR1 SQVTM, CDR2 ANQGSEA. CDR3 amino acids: CSVDWATGNTEAFF. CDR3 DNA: TGCAGCGTTGATTGGGCCACCGGGAACACTGAAGCTTTCTTT.

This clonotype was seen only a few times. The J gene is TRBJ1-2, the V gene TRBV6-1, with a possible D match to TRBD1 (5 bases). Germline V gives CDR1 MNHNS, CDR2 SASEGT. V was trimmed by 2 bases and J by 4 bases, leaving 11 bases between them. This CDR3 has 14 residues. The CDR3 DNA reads TGTGCCAGCAGTGAAACCGGGGCGACCTATGGCTACACCTTC. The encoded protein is CASSETGATYGYTF.

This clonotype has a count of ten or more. The CDR3 loop reads CASSEMIGANEKLFF. Here the CDR3 DNA reads TGTGCCAGCAGTGAAATGATAGGGGCTAATGAAAAACTGTTTTTT. The gene calls are TRBV6-1 and TRBJ1-4, with D possibly matching TRBD1 (5 bases). The CDR3 runs to 15 residues. Per germline, CDR1 MNHNS and CDR2 SASEGT. V lost 2 bases and J lost 3, with 10 bases in between.

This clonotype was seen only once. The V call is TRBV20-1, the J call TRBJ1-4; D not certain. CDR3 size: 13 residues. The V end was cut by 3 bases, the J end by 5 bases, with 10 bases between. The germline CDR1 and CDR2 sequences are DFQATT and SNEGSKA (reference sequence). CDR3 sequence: CSASAGSNEKLFF. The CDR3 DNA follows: TGCAGTGCTAGCGCGGGCTCAAATGAAAAACTGTTTTTT.

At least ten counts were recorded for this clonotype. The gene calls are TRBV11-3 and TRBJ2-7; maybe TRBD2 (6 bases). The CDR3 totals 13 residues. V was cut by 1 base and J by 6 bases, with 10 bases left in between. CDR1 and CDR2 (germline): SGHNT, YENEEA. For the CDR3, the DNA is TGTGCCAGCAGCTTAGTGGGACTCAGCGAGCAGTACTTC. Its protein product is CASSLVGLSEQYF.

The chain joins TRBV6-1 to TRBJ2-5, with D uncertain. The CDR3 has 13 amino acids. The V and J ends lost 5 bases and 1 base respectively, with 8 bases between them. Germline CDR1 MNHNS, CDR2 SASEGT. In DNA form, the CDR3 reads TGTGCCAGCAGTAAACTGCGCCAAGAGACCCAGTACTTC. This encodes CASSKLRQETQYF.

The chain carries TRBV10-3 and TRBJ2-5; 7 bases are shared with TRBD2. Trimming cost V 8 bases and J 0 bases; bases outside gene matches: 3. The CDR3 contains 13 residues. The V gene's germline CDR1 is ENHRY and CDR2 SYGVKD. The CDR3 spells CAIGREYQETQYF. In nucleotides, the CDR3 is TGTGCCATCGGGCGGGAGTACCAAGAGACCCAGTACTTC.

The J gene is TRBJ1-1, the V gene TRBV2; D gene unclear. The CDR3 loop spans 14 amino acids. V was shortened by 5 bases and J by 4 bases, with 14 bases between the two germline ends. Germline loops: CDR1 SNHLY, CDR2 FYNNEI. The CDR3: CASSPRLRGTEAFF. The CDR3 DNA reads TGTGCCAGCAGTCCCCGCCTCCGGGGCACTGAAGCTTTCTTT.

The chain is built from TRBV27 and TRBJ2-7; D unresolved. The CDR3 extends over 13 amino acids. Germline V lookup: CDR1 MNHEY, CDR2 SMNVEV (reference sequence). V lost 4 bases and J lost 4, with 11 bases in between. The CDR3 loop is CASSSGGRYEQYF. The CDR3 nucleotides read TGTGCCAGCAGTTCCGGCGGTCGATACGAGCAGTACTTC.

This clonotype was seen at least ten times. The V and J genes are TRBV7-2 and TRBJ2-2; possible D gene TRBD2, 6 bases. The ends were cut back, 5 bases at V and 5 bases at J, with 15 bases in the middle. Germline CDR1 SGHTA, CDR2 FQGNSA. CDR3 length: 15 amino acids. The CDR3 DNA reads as TGTGCCAGCAGCCCACAGATGCGGGGAACCGGGGAGCTGTTTTTT. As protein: CASSPQMRGTGELFF.

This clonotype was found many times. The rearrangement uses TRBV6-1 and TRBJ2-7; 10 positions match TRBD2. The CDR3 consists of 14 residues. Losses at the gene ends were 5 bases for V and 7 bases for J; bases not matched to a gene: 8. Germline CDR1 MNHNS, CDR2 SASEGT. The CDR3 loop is CASSRTSGRGEQYF. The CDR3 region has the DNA TGTGCCAGCAGTCGGACTAGCGGTCGAGGGGAGCAGTACTTC.

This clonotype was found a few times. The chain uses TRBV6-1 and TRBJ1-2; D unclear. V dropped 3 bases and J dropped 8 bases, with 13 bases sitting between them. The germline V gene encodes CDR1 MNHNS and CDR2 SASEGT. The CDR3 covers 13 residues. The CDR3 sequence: CASSEKAYGGYTF. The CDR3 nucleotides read TGTGCCAGCAGTGAGAAGGCCTATGGAGGCTACACCTTC.